This paragraph reports one T cell receptor (beta chain). Random-hexamer reverse transcription was applied to roughly 0.5 to 1 ug RNA. In TCRdb, the immunoSEQ multiplex PCR reads were re-called with MiXCR into one record per CDR3 protein. The table shows some 150,000 distinct CDR3 sequences, with approximately 93% occurring only once. This sample was taken from a study of CD8 T cells in Susac syndrome. CD8+ and CD4+ blood T cells underwent TCR beta sequencing. While serving as controls, healthy donors were matched for age and sex. The CDR3 is made up of 14 amino acids. Trimming took 7 bases from V and 3 from J; bases not matched to a gene: 4.

V and J are TRBV23-1 and TRBJ2-2, with 8 bases lining up with TRBD2. TRBV23-1 falls under the ORF class, with uncertain function. Specimen: CD8+ T cells from PBMCs. This clonotype was sampled from a human donor in good health. This CDR3 reads CASTHGGDTGELFF. The CDR3 nucleotides read TGCGCCAGCACCCACGGGGGGGACACCGGGGAGCTGTTTTTT.